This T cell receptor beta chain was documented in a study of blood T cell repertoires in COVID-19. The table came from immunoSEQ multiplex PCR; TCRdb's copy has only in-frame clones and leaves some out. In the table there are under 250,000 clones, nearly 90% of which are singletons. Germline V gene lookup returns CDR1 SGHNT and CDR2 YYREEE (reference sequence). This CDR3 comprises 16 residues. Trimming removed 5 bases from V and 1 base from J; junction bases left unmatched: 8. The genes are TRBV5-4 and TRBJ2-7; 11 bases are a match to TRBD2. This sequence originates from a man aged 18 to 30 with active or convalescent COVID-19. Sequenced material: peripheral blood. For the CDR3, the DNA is TGTGCCAGCAGTTCCGGGACTAGCGGAGTATCCTACGAGCAGTACTTC. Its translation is CASSSGTSGVSYEQYF.